These 32 T cell receptor beta chains originate from one sample sequenced in a study of CD8+CD57+ T cells in acquired aplastic anemia. Patients picked for sequencing had shown CD8+CD57+ cell expansion detected by flow cytometry. The template for TCR beta VDJ and CDR3 sequence profiling was genomic DNA. TCRdb re-analysed the reads in MiXCR, keeping a single row per CDR3 protein. The sample has 75,000 to 100,000 distinct CDR3 sequences; roughly two thirds are singletons. What was sequenced was sorted CD4+, CD8+, or CD8+CD57+ T cells (not recorded which) from PBMCs. The receptors derive from a human donor with aplastic anemia.

V usage is TRBV5-5 and J usage is TRBJ2-7; D gene unclear. The germline gives CDR1 SGHKS, CDR2 YYEKEE (reference sequence). This CDR3 contains 12 residues. Trimming stripped 0 bases from V and 4 bases from J, with 5 bases between. The CDR3 spells CASSLDFYEQYF. CDR3 in DNA: TGTGCCAGCAGCTTGGACTTTTACGAGCAGTACTTC.

This chain uses TRBV20-1 with TRBJ2-1; tentatively, D is TRBD1 (5 bases). V lost 2 bases to trimming and J lost 4 bases, with 12 bases between them. CDR1 and CDR2 from the germline V gene are DFQATT and SNEGSKA (reference sequence). CDR3 length: 14 residues. CDR3 amino acids: CSARLGAGYNEQFF. CDR3 coding DNA: TGCAGTGCTAGATTAGGGGCAGGATACAATGAGCAGTTCTTC.

This chain uses TRBV19 with TRBJ1-2, with 12 bases that match TRBD1. CDR3 length: 16 residues. In germline, CDR1 is LNHDA, CDR2 SQIVND (reference sequence). Losses at the gene ends were 7 bases for V and 4 bases for J; bases not matched to a gene: 10. The CDR3 sequence: CASTGVRDRGLYGYTF. CDR3 in DNA: TGTGCCAGTACTGGGGTCCGGGACAGGGGGCTCTATGGCTACACCTTC.

In its sample, this clonotype was seen a few times. The J gene is TRBJ2-3, the V gene TRBV19, with D hard to call. The CDR3 length is 13 residues. CDR1 LNHDA and CDR2 SQIVND come from the germline V gene (reference sequence). V was shortened by 3 bases and J by 1 base, with 5 bases between the two germline ends. This chain's CDR3 is CASSIQGTDTQYF. CDR3 DNA: TGTGCCAGTAGTATTCAGGGCACAGATACGCAGTATTTT.

V gene TRBV7-9 combines with J gene TRBJ1-6; 10 bases agree with TRBD1. This CDR3 contains 13 residues. Germline assignment: CDR1 SEHNR and CDR2 FQNEAQ (reference sequence). V trimming: 6 bases; J trimming: 10 bases; junction bases outside the gene matches: 3. CDR3 region: CASRGDRGSPLHF. CDR3 in DNA: TGTGCCAGCAGGGGGGACAGGGGATCACCCCTCCACTTT.

This clonotype was seen only a few times. V is TRBV19 and J is TRBJ2-2; D might be TRBD1 or TRBD2, each matching 5 bases. The CDR3 extends over 15 amino acids. V dropped 3 bases and J dropped 3 bases, with 11 bases sitting between them. CDR1 is LNHDA and CDR2 is SQIVND in the germline V gene (reference sequence). The DNA of the CDR3 is TGTGCCAGTAGTATTCTGGGACGGGACACCGGGGAGCTGTTTTTT. This sequence encodes CASSILGRDTGELFF.

CDR3 DNA: TGTGCCAGCAGTGATGAAGGGACGGGCCTCCCCATGAACACTGAAGCTTTCTTT. This translates into CASSDEGTGLPMNTEAFF. The chain links TRBV25-1 to TRBJ1-1, with a tentative D call TRBD1 (5 bases). The CDR3 runs 18 residues. Germline CDR1 and CDR2: MGHDK and SYGVNS. The V end lost 3 bases, the J end lost 0 bases, and 20 bases lay between the germline ends. Full variable domain (missing parts from reference TRBV25-1 and TRBJ1-1): EADIYQTPRYLVIGTGKKITLECSQTMGHDKMYWYQQDPGMELHLIHYSYGVNSTEKGDLSSESTVSRIRTEHFPLTLESARPSHTSQYLCASSDEGTGLPMNTEAFFGQGTRLTVV.

The table lists this clonotype with a few counts. The chain combines TRBV25-1 with TRBJ1-3, with 10 bases matching TRBD1. The germline CDR1 and CDR2 sequences are MGHDK and SYGVNS. The CDR3 sequence is 15 residues long. The V segment lost 6 bases and the J segment 7 bases; nucleotides outside the gene matches: 9. CDR3 in DNA: TGTGCCAGCAGCCTAGGGACAGGGGAGTCGAACACCATATATTTT. As protein: CASSLGTGESNTIYF.

The chain recombines TRBV7-8 with TRBJ2-3; D is unresolved. The germline CDR1 and CDR2 sequences are SGHVS and FQNEAQ. The CDR3 totals 13 residues. With 7 bases removed from V and 3 bases from J, the gap between germline ends came to 11 bases. The chain's CDR3 is CASTSDATDTQYF. The CDR3, as DNA: TGTGCCAGCACCTCGGACGCAACAGATACGCAGTATTTT.

This sequence joins TRBV5-1 and TRBJ1-6, with TRBD1 as a possible D gene (6 bases). CDR3 length equals 16 residues. Germline CDR1 SGHRS, CDR2 YFSETQ. V was cut by 4 bases and J by 7 bases, with 18 bases left in between. CDR3: CASSALTGIQNSPLHF. The DNA for the CDR3 is TGCGCCAGCAGCGCCCTGACAGGAATCCAAAATTCACCCCTCCACTTT.

A note on this clonotype: An end of the junction does not agree with germline; a read error may underlie this. The chain recombines TRBV7-7 with TRBJ2-2; no clear D. CDR3 length: 12 residues. Germline loops: CDR1 SSHAT, CDR2 FNYEAQ (reference sequence). This chain's CDR3 is CASSTNTGELFF. As DNA, the CDR3 is TGTGCTAGCAGCACCAACACCGGGGAGCTGTTTTTT.

The V gene is TRBV11-1, the J gene TRBJ2-1; D remains unclear. CDR1 and CDR2 (germline): SGHAT, FQDESV (reference sequence). The CDR3 has 15 amino acids. Between the trimmed V and J ends, which lost 6 bases and 3 bases, there was a span of 15 bases. CDR3 nucleotide sequence: TGTGCCAGCAGACCTGTCAAAGAGGTCTACAATGAGCAGTTCTTC. Its protein is CASRPVKEVYNEQFF.

This clonotype has more than one count but fewer than ten. A much larger clone differs by one base, so this may be a read error. The chain combines TRBV7-9 with TRBJ1-1; D unresolved. Trimming removed 3 bases from V and 3 bases from J, with 5 bases in between. The CDR3 length is 12 residues. The germline V gene has CDR1 SEHNR and CDR2 FQNEAQ (reference sequence). CDR3 sequence reads: CASSFGYTEAFF. In DNA, the CDR3 is TGTGCCAGCAGCTTCGGGTACACTGAAGCTTTCTTT.

The rearrangement uses TRBV6-1 and TRBJ1-1; unclear D gene. Trimming shortened V by 3 bases and J by 0 bases, and 8 bases separated the two germline ends. Germline CDR1 reads MNHNS; CDR2 reads SASEGT. CDR3 length: 14 amino acids. The CDR3, as DNA: TGTGCCAGCAGTGAGCCCGGACTGAACACTGAAGCTTTCTTT. Its translation is CASSEPGLNTEAFF.

Only a few counts were recorded for this clonotype. The chain's CDR3 is CARGSDSHEQYF. Here the CDR3 DNA reads TGTGCCAGGGGGTCGGACAGCCACGAGCAGTACTTC. The rearrangement uses TRBV2 and TRBJ2-7; the D gene is possibly TRBD1 (6 bases). V shed 9 bases and J shed 5 bases, with 14 bases lying between them. The CDR3 sequence is 12 residues long. The germline CDR1 and CDR2 sequences are SNHLY and FYNNEI.

The chain employs TRBV10-3 and TRBJ2-7; 9 nucleotides agree with TRBD1. In germline, CDR1 is ENHRY, CDR2 SYGVKD. V was pared by 4 bases and J by 2 bases, with 3 bases of the junction left unmatched. The CDR3 is made up of 14 amino acids. CDR3 loop: CAISADRGAYEQYF. CDR3 nucleotides: TGTGCCATCAGTGCTGACAGGGGGGCCTACGAGCAGTACTTC.

This sequence joins TRBV20-1 and TRBJ1-1; D is perhaps TRBD1 (6 bases). The CDR3 loop spans 12 amino acids. Germline loops: CDR1 DFQATT, CDR2 SNEGSKA (reference sequence). V shed 6 bases and J shed 2 bases, with 10 bases lying between them. CDR3 in amino acids: CSARGSNTEAFF. The DNA for the CDR3 is TGCAGTGCCAGGGGCAGCAACACTGAAGCTTTCTTT.

This clonotype has a single count. The chain uses TRBV6-5 and TRBJ2-5, with unresolved D. Looked up from germline, CDR1 is MNHEY and CDR2 is SVGAGI. This CDR3 has 15 residues. V dropped 0 bases and J dropped 2 bases, with 10 bases sitting between them. CDR3 amino acids: CASSYSDGPQETQYF. DNA of the CDR3: TGTGCCAGCAGTTACTCCGACGGTCCACAAGAGACCCAGTACTTC.

The chain joins TRBV7-6 to TRBJ2-7; TRBD2 might be the D (6 bases). CDR3 length: 13 residues. V shed 3 bases and J shed 7 bases, with 13 bases lying between them. Germline CDR1 SGHVS, CDR2 FNYEAQ. The CDR3, as DNA: TGTGCCAGCAGCTTTCCGACCGCGGGGGAGCAGTACTTC. It codes for CASSFPTAGEQYF.

The J gene is TRBJ2-1, the V gene TRBV15; 12 bases align to TRBD2. Germline V gene data show CDR1 as LNHNV and CDR2 as YYDKDF (reference sequence). J lost 5 bases, V lost 5 bases, and 7 bases had no gene match. The CDR3 has 16 residues. CDR3 amino acids: CATSGRTSGNHNEQFF. The CDR3 bases are TGTGCCACCAGCGGAAGGACTAGCGGGAACCACAATGAGCAGTTCTTC.

This clonotype turned up a few times. The V call is TRBV2, the J call TRBJ2-3, with a weak D call TRBD1 (5 bases). The CDR3 is 13 residues long. Germline V gives CDR1 SNHLY, CDR2 FYNNEI. Trimming pared 4 bases from V and 6 bases from J, leaving 11 bases between. CDR3 protein: CASSVTDTDTQYF. In DNA, the CDR3 is TGTGCCAGCAGTGTTACGGACACGGATACGCAGTATTTT.

The J gene is TRBJ2-7, the V gene TRBV19, with 8 bases matching TRBD1. The CDR3 runs to 14 residues. V lost 5 bases and J lost 2; bases outside the gene matches: 5. Germline V gene lookup returns CDR1 LNHDA and CDR2 SQIVND (reference sequence). In DNA form, the CDR3 reads TGTGCCAGTAGTCTCGCCAGGGGGCCCTACGAGCAGTACTTC. Protein sequence: CASSLARGPYEQYF. Combining the CDR3 with reference TRBV19 and TRBJ2-7 gives the whole variable domain DGGITQSPKYLFRKEGQNVTLSCEQNLNHDAMYWYRQDPGQGLRLIYYSQIVNDFQKGDIAEGYSVSREKKESFPLTVTSAQKNPTAFYLCASSLARGPYEQYFGPGTRLTVT.

This clonotype was counted a few times. The chain recombines TRBV25-1 with TRBJ1-6, with 7 bases that match TRBD1. This CDR3 has 15 amino acids. Looked up from germline, CDR1 is MGHDK and CDR2 is SYGVNS. The trim removed 4 bases at V and 7 bases at J, leaving 7 bases unmatched. CDR3 coding DNA: TGTGCCAGCAGTGGGGGGGACAGCGGGAATTCACCCCTCCACTTT. This translates into CASSGGDSGNSPLHF.

The V call is TRBV7-8, the J call TRBJ1-1; D not resolved. With 3 bases removed from V and 1 base from J, the gap between germline ends came to 9 bases. This CDR3 comprises 14 residues. Germline V CDR1 and CDR2: SGHVS, FQNEAQ. The DNA for the CDR3 is TGTGCCAGCAGCTTCGTCACGGGGAACACTGAAGCTTTCTTT. Its translation: CASSFVTGNTEAFF.

The genes are TRBV20-1 and TRBJ2-3, with D hard to call. Per germline, CDR1 DFQATT and CDR2 SNEGSKA (reference sequence). Trimming took 6 bases from V and 0 from J, leaving 16 bases between them. CDR3 length: 15 amino acids. Here the CDR3 DNA reads TGCAGTGCCATGCCGCCTCTCCCCAGCACAGATACGCAGTATTTT. Residues: CSAMPPLPSTDTQYF.

The rearrangement uses TRBV2 and TRBJ1-4; TRBD1 matches at 9 bases. This CDR3 comprises 14 residues. V was pared by 4 bases and J by 7 bases, with 4 bases of the junction left unmatched. From germline, CDR1 is SNHLY and CDR2 FYNNEI. DNA for the CDR3: TGTGCCAGCAGTGCCGGGACAGGGTCTGAAAAACTGTTTTTT. It encodes CASSAGTGSEKLFF.

By sample fraction, this clonotype is medium-sized (0.01 to 0.1%). The CDR3 DNA reads as TGTGCCAGTAGTGGGAGACTAGCGGGGAGGCAAGAGACCCAGTACTTC. Its translation: CASSGRLAGRQETQYF. The chain links TRBV19 to TRBJ2-5; 11 nucleotides line up with TRBD2. This CDR3 has 16 amino acids. Trimming cost V 5 bases and J 2 bases; bases outside gene matches: 7. Germline CDR1 reads LNHDA; CDR2 reads SQIVND (reference sequence).

CDR3 sequence: CASSQPGTGTEAFF. The CDR3, as DNA: TGTGCCAGCAGCCAACCAGGGACGGGCACTGAAGCTTTCTTT. The chain has TRBV14 and TRBJ1-1, with D tentatively TRBD1 (5 bases). The CDR3 spans 14 residues. Germline loops: CDR1 SGHDN, CDR2 FVKESK. Trimming pared 2 bases from V and 4 bases from J, leaving 11 bases between.

V and J are TRBV29-1 and TRBJ1-1, with D perhaps TRBD1 (5 bases). Trimming cost V 8 bases and J 1 base, with 14 bases left between them. CDR1 SQVTM and CDR2 ANQGSEA come from the germline V gene. The CDR3 totals 13 residues. Here the CDR3 reads CSTMTAKNTEAFF. CDR3 DNA: TGCAGCACCATGACAGCCAAGAACACTGAAGCTTTCTTT.

The gene calls are TRBV4-1 and TRBJ2-2, with unresolved D. The germline gives CDR1 MGHRA, CDR2 YSYEKL. V was cut by 0 bases and J by 4 bases, with 3 bases left in between. The CDR3 is 13 residues long. CDR3 nucleotide sequence: TGCGCCAGCAGCCAAGAATTCACCGGGGAGCTGTTTTTT. Protein product: CASSQEFTGELFF.

The chain recombines TRBV29-1 with TRBJ2-2; D not resolved. Trimming removed 7 bases at V and 0 bases at J, with 9 bases between. This CDR3 region has 13 residues. Per germline, CDR1 SQVTM and CDR2 ANQGSEA. The CDR3 protein is CSGTEANTGELFF. The CDR3 region has the DNA TGCAGCGGTACAGAGGCGAACACCGGGGAGCTGTTTTTT.

The CDR3 protein is CSVGVYPYEQYF. The CDR3 nucleotides read TGCAGTGTGGGAGTCTATCCTTACGAGCAGTACTTC. The chain has TRBV20-1 and TRBJ2-7, with a possible D match to TRBD2 (5 bases). The CDR3 has 12 amino acids. Trimming pared 7 bases from V and 4 bases from J, leaving 14 bases between. Germline CDR1 reads DFQATT; CDR2 reads SNEGSKA (reference sequence).